This is a list of T cell receptor beta chains from one sample in a study of CXCR3-negative and CXCR3-positive naive CD8 T cells. After re-calling the 5' RACE reads, TCRdb lists one entry per CDR3 protein, DNA absent. Seen in this sample are 100,000 to 150,000 distinct CDR3 sequences; the ten most common clones hold roughly 0.62%. The sample was naive CXCR3+ CD8+ T cells from blood. These receptors all stem from a human donor in good health. Some clones in this sample may be carry-over from other donors' samples. Each CDR3 is given with its conserved first and last residue.

14	TRBV5-1	TRBJ2-7	CASSLVSISYEQYF
14	TRBV12-3/TRBV12-4	TRBJ2-4	CASSLMVSKNIQYF
15	TRBV7-9	TRBJ2-7	CASSLSGTSPYEQYF
13	TRBV11-2	TRBJ2-1	CASSLVGNDEQFF
14	TRBV4-1	TRBJ1-2	CASSQAGPRYGYTF
13	TRBV3-1	TRBJ2-2	CASTGMNTGELFF
12	TRBV29-1	TRBJ2-7	CSVGVRDSEQYF
15	TRBV13	TRBJ2-1	CASSPRRGVYNEQFF
17	TRBV15	TRBJ1-5	CATSRAAGPWSNQPQHF
14	TRBV27	TRBJ2-7	CASSFWPSSYEQYF
15	TRBV6-5	TRBJ2-1	CASSMIIDSYNEQFF
14	TRBV7-3	TRBJ2-4	CASSLTAGKNIQYF
14	TRBV15	TRBJ2-5	CATSRVGNEETQYF
14	TRBV28	TRBJ2-5	CASRVVRGRETQYF
14	TRBV6-5	TRBJ1-1	CASSYSSANTEAFF
13	TRBV5-6	TRBJ2-7	CASSSTISYEQYF
13	TRBV29-1	TRBJ2-1	CSVESGWYDEQFF
17	TRBV5-4	TRBJ2-1	CASSLDASGSPPNEQFF
15	TRBV10-3	TRBJ2-3	CANALEGGPPDTQYF
15	TRBV5-1	TRBJ1-2	CASSLEAGLNYGYTF
15	TRBV20-1	TRBJ1-5	CSARVGGLLNQPQHF
15	TRBV28	TRBJ2-1	CASSSGLQPLNEQFF
17	TRBV29-1	TRBJ2-4	CSVEYQRGIKKGNIQYF
16	TRBV28	TRBJ2-3	CASTPLGQGPTDTQYF
14	TRBV5-6	TRBJ1-1	CASSWDRLNTEAFF
14	TRBV5-1	TRBJ1-1	CASSLTSGGTEAFF
15	TRBV29-1	TRBJ1-1	CSVVGGALAGTEAFF
16	TRBV7-7	TRBJ1-3	CASSFGADSSGNTIYF
14	TRBV20-1	TRBJ1-3	CSAIIPGSGNTIYF
13	TRBV12-3/TRBV12-4	TRBJ2-7	CASRADSSYEQYF
17	TRBV28	TRBJ2-3	CASSSRGGTGAADTQYF
15	TRBV20-1	TRBJ2-7	CSAPWREGGSNEQYF
12	TRBV20-1	TRBJ2-7	CSARGGGYEQYF
15	TRBV7-9	TRBJ2-1	CASSSLRGSYNEQFF
13	TRBV19	TRBJ2-1	CASSPARGYEQFF
16	TRBV19	TRBJ2-1	CASSIGYRGRRNEQFF
14	TRBV28	TRBJ1-6	CASSFETGNSPLHF